This T cell receptor beta chain derives from a study of spatial heterogeneity in lung cancer. Every molecule of TCR cDNA had its own unique molecular identifier. Each CDR3 protein gets one entry after TCRdb re-called the 5' RACE reads with MiXCR. The sample carries about 38,000 distinct CDR3 sequences, roughly 7.4% recorded once. V was cut by 0 bases and J by 8 bases, with 16 bases left in between. The CDR3 extends over 15 amino acids. CDR1 is MNHEY, CDR2 SVGEGT, per germline. Sample time point: sample taken at primary tumor resection. From tumor, nontumor lung or frozen PBMC, whole RNA was taken unsorted for sequencing. This clonotype was observed many times.

The sequencing here drew on PBMCs, taken at surgery. The receptor comes from a male donor with early-stage non-small cell lung cancer. The chain has TRBV6-2 or TRBV6-3 and TRBJ1-1; possibly TRBD1 for D (5 bases). CDR3 sequence (DNA): TGTGCCAGCAGTTACTCGATGGACACCTCGAGGGAAGCTTTCTTT. Translation gives CASSYSMDTSREAFF.